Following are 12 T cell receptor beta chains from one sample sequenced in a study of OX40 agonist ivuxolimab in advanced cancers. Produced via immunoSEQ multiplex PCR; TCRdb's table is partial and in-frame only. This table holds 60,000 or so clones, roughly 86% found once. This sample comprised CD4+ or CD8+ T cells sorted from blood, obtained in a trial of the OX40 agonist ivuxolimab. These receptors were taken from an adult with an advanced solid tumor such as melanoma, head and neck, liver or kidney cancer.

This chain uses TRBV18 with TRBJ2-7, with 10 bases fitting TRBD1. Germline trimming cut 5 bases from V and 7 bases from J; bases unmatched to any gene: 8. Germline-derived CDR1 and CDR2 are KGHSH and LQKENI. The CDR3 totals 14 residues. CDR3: CASSVGQGEREQYF. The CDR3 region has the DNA TGTGCCAGCTCAGTCGGACAGGGGGAGAGGGAGCAGTACTTC.

The CDR3 region is CASSSPARAPGYEQYF. CDR3 nucleotide sequence: TGTGCCAGCAGCTCGCCGGCCAGGGCCCCCGGGTACGAGCAGTACTTC. The chain has TRBV7-9 and TRBJ2-7; a possible D gene is TRBD1 (5 bases). CDR3 length: 16 amino acids. Germline CDR1 reads SEHNR; CDR2 reads FQNEAQ (reference sequence). V lost 4 bases and J lost 4, with 20 bases in between. The full variable domain, in which reference TRBV7-9 and TRBJ2-7 provide the parts outside the CDR3, is DTGVSQNPRHKITKRGQNVTFRCDPISEHNRLYWYRQTLGQGPEFLTYFQNEAQLEKSRLLSDRFSAERPKGSFSTLEIQRTEQGDSAMYLCASSSPARAPGYEQYFGPGTRLTVT.

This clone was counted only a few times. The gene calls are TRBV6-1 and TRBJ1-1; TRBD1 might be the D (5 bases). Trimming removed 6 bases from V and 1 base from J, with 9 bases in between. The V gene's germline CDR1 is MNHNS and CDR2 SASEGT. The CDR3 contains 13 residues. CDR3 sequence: CASSWGQNTEAFF. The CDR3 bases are TGTGCCAGCAGCTGGGGCCAGAACACTGAAGCTTTCTTT.

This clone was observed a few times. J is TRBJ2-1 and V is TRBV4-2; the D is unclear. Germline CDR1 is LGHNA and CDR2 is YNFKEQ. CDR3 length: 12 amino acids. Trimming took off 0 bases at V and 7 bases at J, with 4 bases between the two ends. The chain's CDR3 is CASSQDANEQFF. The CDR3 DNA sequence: TGTGCCAGCAGCCAAGATGCGAATGAGCAGTTCTTC.

The CDR3 nucleotides are TGCGCCAGCACCCCGGCCTGGACGACTAATTCACCCCTCCACTTT. Translating gives CASTPAWTTNSPLHF. This chain connects TRBV10-2 to TRBJ1-6; D remains ambiguous. The V end lost 7 bases, the J end lost 6 bases, and 16 bases lay between the germline ends. There are 15 residues in the CDR3. Germline V gene lookup returns CDR1 WSHSY and CDR2 SAAADI.

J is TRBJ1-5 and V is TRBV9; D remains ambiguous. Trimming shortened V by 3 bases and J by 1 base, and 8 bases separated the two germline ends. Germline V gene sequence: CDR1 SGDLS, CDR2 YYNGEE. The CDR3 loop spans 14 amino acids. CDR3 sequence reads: CASSADGSNQPQHF. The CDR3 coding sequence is TGTGCCAGCAGCGCAGACGGGAGCAATCAGCCCCAGCATTTT.

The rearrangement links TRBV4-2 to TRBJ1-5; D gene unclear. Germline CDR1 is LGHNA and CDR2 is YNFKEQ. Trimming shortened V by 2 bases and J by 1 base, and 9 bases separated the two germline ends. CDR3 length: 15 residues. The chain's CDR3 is CASSQTDNSNQPQHF. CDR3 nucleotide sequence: TGTGCCAGCAGCCAAACAGATAACAGCAATCAGCCCCAGCATTTT.

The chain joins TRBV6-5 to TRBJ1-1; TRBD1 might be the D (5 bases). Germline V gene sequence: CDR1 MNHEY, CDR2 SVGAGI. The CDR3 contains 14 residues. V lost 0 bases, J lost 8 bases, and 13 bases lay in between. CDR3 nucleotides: TGTGCCAGCAGTTACTCGGAGGAGGGGCTAGAAGCTTTCTTT. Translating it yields CASSYSEEGLEAFF.

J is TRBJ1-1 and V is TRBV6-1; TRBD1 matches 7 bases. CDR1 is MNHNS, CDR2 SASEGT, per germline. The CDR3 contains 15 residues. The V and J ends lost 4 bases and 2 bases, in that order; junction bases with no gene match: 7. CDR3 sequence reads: CASSAQGQLNTEAFF. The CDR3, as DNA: TGTGCCAGCAGTGCCCAGGGACAGTTAAACACTGAAGCTTTCTTT.

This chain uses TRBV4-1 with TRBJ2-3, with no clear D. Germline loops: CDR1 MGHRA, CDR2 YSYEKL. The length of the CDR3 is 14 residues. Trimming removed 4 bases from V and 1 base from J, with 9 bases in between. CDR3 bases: TGCGCCAGCAGCCGGAACCGGGGCACAGATACGCAGTATTTT. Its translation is CASSRNRGTDTQYF.

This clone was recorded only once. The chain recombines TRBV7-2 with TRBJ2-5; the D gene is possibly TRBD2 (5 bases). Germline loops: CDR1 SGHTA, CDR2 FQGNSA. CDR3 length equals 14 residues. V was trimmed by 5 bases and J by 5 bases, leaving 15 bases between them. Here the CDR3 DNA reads TGTGCCAGCAGCGATCCGGGCCGGGGTGAGACCCAGTACTTC. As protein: CASSDPGRGETQYF.

Written as DNA, the CDR3 is TGTGCCATCAGTGAGTCCAGGGGTAGGGAGACCCAGTACTTC. Translated, it gives CAISESRGRETQYF. The chain carries TRBV10-3 and TRBJ2-5, with a tentative D call TRBD1 (6 bases). The CDR3 is 14 amino acids. Germline V lookup: CDR1 ENHRY, CDR2 SYGVKD. V was shortened by 0 bases and J by 5 bases, with 10 bases between the two germline ends.